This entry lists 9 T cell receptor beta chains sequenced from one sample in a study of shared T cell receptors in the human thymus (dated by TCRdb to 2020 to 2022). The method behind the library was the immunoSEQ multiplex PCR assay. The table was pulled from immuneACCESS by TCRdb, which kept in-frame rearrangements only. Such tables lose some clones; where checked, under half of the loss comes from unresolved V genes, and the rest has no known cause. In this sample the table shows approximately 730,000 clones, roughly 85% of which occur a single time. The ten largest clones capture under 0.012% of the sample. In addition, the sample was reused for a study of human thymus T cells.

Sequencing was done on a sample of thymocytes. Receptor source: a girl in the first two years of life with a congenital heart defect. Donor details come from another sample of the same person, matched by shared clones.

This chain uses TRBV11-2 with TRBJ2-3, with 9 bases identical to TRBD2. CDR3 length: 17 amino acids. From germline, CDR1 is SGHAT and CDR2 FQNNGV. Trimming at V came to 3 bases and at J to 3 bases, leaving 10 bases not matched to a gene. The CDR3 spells CASSFSPGLALTDTQYF. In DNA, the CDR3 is TGTGCCAGCAGCTTCAGCCCCGGACTAGCGTTGACAGATACGCAGTATTTT.

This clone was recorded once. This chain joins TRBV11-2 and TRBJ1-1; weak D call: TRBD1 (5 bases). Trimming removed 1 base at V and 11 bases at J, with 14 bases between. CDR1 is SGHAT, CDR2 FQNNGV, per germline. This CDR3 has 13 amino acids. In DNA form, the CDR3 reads TGTGCCAGCAGCTTAGTAGTTACGGGGGAGGCTTTCTTT. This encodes CASSLVVTGEAFF.

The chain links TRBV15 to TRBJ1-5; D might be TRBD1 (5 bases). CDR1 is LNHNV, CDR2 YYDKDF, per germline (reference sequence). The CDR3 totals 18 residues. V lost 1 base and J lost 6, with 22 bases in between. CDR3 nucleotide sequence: TGTGCCACCAGCAGAGGGGGGGACGGACAAGAGGAATGTCAGCCCCAGCATTTT. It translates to CATSRGGDGQEECQPQHF.

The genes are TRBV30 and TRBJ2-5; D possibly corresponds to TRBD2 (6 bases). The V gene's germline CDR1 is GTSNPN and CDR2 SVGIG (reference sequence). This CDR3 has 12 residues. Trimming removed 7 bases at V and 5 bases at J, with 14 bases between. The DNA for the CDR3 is TGTGCCTTGGAGGGACTTAGGGAGACCCAGTACTTC. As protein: CALEGLRETQYF.

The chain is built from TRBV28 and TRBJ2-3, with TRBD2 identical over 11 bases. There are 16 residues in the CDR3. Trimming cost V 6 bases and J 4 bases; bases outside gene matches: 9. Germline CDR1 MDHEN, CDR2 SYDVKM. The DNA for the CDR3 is TGTGCCAGCAGGGGACTAGCGGAGATCATCCCAGATACGCAGTATTTT. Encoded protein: CASRGLAEIIPDTQYF. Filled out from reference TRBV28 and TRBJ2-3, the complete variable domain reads DVKVTQSSRYLVKRTGEKVFLECVQDMDHENMFWYRQDPGLGLRLIYFSYDVKMKEKGDIPEGYSVSREKKERFSLILESASTNQTSMYLCASRGLAEIIPDTQYFGPGTRLTVL.

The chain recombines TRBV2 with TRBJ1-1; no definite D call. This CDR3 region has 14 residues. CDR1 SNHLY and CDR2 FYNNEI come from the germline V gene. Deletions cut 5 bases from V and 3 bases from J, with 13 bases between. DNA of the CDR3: TGTGCCAGCAGTCGACCCACTAAAGACACTGAAGCTTTCTTT. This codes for CASSRPTKDTEAFF.

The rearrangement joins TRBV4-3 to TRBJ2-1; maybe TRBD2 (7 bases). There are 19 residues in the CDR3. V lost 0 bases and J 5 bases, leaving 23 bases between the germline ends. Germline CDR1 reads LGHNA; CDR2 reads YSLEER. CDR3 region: CASSQESGRGFKEDNEQFF. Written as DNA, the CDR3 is TGCGCCAGCAGCCAAGAATCGGGGAGGGGGTTTAAGGAGGACAATGAGCAGTTCTTC.

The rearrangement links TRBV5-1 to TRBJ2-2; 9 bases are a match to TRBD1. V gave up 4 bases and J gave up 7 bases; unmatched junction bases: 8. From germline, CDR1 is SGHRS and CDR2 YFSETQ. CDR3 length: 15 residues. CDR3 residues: CASSLGTGTGGELFF. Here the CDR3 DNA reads TGCGCCAGCAGCCTCGGGACAGGGACTGGCGGGGAGCTGTTTTTT.

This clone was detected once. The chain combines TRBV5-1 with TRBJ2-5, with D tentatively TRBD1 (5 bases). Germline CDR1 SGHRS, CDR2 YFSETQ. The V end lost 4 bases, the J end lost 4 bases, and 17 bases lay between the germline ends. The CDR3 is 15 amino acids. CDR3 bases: TGCGCCAGCAGCCCAATGTCCAGGGCCCGAGAGACCCAGTACTTC. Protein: CASSPMSRARETQYF.